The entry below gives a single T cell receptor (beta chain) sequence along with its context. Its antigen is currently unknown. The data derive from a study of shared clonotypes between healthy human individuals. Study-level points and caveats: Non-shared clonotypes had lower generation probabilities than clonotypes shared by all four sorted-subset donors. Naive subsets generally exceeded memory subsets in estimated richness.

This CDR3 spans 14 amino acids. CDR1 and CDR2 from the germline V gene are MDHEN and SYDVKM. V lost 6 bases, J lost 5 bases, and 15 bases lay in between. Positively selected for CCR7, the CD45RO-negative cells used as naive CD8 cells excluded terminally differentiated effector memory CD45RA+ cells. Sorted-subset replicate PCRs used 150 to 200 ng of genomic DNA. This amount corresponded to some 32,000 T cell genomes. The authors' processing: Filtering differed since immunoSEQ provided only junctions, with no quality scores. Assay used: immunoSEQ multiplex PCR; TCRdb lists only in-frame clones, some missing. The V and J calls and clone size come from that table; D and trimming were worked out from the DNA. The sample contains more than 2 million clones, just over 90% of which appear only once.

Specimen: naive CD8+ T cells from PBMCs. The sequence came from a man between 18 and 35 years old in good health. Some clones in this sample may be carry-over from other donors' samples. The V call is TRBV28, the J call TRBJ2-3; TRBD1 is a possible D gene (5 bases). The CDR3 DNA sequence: TGTGCCAGCAGGCTAGTAGGGGCCGGAGATACGCAGTATTTT. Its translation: CASRLVGAGDTQYF.